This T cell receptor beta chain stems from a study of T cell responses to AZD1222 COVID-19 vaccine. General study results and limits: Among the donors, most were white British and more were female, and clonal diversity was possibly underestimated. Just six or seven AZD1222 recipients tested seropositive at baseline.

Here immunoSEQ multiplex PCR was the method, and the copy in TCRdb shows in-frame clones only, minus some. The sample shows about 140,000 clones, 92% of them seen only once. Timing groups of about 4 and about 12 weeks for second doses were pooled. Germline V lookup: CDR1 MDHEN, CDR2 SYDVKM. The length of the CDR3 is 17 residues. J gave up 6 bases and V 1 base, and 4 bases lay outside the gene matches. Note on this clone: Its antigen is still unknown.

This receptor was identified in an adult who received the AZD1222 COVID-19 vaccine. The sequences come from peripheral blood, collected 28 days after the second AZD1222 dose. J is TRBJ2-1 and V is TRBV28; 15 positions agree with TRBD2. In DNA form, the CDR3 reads TGTGCCAGCAGTTTATTGCGGACTAGCGGGAGGGCCAATGAGCAGTTCTTC. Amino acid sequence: CASSLLRTSGRANEQFF. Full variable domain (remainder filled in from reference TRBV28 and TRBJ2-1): DVKVTQSSRYLVKRTGEKVFLECVQDMDHENMFWYRQDPGLGLRLIYFSYDVKMKEKGDIPEGYSVSREKKERFSLILESASTNQTSMYLCASSLLRTSGRANEQFFGPGTRLTVL.